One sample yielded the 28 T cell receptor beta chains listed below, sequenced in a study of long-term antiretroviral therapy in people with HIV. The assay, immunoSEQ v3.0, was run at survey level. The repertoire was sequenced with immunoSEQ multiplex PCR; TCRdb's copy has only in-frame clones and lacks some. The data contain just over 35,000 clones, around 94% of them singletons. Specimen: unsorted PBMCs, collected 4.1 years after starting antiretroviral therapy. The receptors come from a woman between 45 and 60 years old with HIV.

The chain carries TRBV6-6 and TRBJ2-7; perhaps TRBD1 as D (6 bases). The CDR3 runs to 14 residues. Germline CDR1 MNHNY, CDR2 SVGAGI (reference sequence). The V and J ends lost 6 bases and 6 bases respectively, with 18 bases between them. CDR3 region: CASRATGLPLEQYF. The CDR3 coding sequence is TGTGCCAGCAGGGCAACAGGGTTACCCCTCGAGCAGTACTTC.

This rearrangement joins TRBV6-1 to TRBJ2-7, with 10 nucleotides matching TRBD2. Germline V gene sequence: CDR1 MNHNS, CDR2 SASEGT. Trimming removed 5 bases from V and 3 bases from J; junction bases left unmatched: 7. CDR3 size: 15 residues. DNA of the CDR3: TGTGCCAGCAGTACCCATAGCGGGGGGCTCTACGAGCAGTACTTC. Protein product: CASSTHSGGLYEQYF.

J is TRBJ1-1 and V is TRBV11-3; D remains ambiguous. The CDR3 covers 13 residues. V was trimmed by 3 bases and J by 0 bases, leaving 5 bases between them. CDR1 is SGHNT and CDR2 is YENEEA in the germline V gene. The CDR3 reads CASSLTVNTEAFF. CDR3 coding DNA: TGTGCCAGCAGCTTGACGGTGAACACTGAAGCTTTCTTT.

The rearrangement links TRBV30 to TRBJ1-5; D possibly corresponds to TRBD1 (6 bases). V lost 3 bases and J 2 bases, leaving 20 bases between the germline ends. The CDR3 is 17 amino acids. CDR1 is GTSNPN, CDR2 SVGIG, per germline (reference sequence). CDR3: CAWSVAAGTPGNQPQHF. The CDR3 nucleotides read TGTGCCTGGAGCGTCGCCGCCGGGACACCTGGCAATCAGCCCCAGCATTTT.

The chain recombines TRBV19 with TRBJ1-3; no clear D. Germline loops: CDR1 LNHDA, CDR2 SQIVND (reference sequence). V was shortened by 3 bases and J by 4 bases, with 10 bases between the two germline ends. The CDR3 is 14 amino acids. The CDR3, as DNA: TGTGCCAGTAGTATGGGTTTGGAGGGAAACACCATATATTTT. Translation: CASSMGLEGNTIYF. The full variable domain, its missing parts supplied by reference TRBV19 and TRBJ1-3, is DGGITQSPKYLFRKEGQNVTLSCEQNLNHDAMYWYRQDPGQGLRLIYYSQIVNDFQKGDIAEGYSVSREKKESFPLTVTSAQKNPTAFYLCASSMGLEGNTIYFGEGSWLTVV.

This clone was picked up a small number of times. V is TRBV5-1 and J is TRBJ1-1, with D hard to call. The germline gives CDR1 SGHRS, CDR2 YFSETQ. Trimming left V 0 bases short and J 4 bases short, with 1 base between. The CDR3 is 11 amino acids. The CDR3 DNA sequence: TGCGCCAGCAGCTTGGGCACTGAAGCTTTCTTT. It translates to CASSLGTEAFF.

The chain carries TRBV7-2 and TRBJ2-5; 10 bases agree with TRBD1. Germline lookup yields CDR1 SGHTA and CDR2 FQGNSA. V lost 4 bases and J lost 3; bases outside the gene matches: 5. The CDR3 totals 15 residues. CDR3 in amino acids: CASSYSGTGEETQYF. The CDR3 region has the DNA TGTGCCAGCAGCTACTCCGGGACAGGGGAAGAGACCCAGTACTTC.

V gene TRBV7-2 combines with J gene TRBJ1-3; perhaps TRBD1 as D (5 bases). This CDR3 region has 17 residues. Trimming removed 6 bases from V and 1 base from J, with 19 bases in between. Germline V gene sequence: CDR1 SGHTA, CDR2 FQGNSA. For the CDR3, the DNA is TGTGCCAGCAGTTCCGCCGGGACGGGAGGGTCTGGAAACACCATATATTTT. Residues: CASSSAGTGGSGNTIYF.

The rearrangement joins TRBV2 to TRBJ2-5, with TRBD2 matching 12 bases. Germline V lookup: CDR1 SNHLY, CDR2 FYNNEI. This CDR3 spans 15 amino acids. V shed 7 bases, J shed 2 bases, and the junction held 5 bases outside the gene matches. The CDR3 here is CASKRGTSGQETQYF. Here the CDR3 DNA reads TGTGCCAGCAAGAGAGGGACTAGCGGGCAAGAGACCCAGTACTTC.

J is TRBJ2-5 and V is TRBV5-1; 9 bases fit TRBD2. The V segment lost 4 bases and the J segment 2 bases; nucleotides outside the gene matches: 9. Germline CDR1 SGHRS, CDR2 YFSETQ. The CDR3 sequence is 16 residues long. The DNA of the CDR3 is TGCGCCAGCAGCGGTGGAGTTGCGGGGGGGCAAGAGACCCAGTACTTC. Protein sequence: CASSGGVAGGQETQYF.

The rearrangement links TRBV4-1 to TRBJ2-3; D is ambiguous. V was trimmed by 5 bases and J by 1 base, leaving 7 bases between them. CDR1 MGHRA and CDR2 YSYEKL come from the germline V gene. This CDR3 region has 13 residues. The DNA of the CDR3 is TGCGCCAGCAGCGGCCCCCGCACAGATACGCAGTATTTT. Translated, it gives CASSGPRTDTQYF.

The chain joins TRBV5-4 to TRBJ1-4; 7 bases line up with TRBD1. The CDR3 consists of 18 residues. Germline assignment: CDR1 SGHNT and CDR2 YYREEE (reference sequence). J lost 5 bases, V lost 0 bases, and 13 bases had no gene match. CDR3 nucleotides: TGTGCCAGCAGCTTGGCGTGGGACAGACGAAAAACCAATGAAAAACTGTTTTTT. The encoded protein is CASSLAWDRRKTNEKLFF.

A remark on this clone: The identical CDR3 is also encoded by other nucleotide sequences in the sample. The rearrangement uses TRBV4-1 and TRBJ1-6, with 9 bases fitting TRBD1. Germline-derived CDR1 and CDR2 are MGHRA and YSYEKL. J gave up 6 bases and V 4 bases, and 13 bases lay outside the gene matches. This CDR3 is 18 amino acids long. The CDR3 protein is CASSRFPGQGSLNSPLHF. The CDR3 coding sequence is TGCGCCAGCAGCCGCTTTCCGGGACAGGGCAGTCTTAATTCACCCCTCCACTTT.

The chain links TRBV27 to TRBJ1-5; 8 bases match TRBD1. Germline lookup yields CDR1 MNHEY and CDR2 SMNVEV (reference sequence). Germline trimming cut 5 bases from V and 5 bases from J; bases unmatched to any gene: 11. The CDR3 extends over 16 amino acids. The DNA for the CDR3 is TGTGCCAGCAGTAGGACAGGGTTTGGGTCCGATCAGCCCCAGCATTTT. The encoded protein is CASSRTGFGSDQPQHF.

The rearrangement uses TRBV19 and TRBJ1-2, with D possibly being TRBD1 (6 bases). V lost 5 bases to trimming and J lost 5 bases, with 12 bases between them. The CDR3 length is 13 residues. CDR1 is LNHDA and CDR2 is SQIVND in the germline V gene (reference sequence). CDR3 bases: TGTGCCAGTAGTCAGGGGAGCGGGTATGGCTACACCTTC. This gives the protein CASSQGSGYGYTF.

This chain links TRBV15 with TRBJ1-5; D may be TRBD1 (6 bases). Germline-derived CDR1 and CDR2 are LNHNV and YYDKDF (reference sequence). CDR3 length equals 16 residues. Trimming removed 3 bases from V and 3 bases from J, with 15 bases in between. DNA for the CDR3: TGTGCCACCAGCAGGGGGGGCCTATCCCTCAATCAGCCCCAGCATTTT. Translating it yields CATSRGGLSLNQPQHF. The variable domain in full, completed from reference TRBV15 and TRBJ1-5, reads DAMVIQNPRYQVTQFGKPVTLSCSQTLNHNVMYWYQQKSSQAPKLLFHYYDKDFNNEADTPDNFQSRRPNTSFCFLDIRSPGLGDTAMYLCATSRGGLSLNQPQHFGDGTRLSIL.

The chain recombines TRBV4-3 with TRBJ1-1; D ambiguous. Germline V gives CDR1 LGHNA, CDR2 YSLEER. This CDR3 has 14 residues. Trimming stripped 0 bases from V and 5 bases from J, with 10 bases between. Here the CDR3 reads CASSQDSAGTEAFF. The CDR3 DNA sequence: TGCGCCAGCAGCCAAGATTCGGCGGGGACTGAAGCTTTCTTT.

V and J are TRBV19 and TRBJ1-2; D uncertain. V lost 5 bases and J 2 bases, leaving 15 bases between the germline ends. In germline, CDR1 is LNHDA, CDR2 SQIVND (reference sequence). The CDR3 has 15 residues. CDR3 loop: CASSRTPPGNYGYTF. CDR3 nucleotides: TGTGCCAGTAGTCGGACTCCCCCTGGCAACTATGGCTACACCTTC. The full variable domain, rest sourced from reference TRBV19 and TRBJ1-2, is DGGITQSPKYLFRKEGQNVTLSCEQNLNHDAMYWYRQDPGQGLRLIYYSQIVNDFQKGDIAEGYSVSREKKESFPLTVTSAQKNPTAFYLCASSRTPPGNYGYTFGSGTRLTVV.

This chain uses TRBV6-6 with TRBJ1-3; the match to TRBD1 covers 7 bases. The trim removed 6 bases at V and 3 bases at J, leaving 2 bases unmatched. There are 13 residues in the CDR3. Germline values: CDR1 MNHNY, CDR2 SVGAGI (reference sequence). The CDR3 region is CASRGTDGNTIYF. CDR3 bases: TGTGCCAGCAGGGGGACAGATGGAAACACCATATATTTT.

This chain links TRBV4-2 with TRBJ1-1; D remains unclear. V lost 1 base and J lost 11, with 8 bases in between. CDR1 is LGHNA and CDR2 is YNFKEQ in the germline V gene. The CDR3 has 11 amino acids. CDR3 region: CASSQGIDAFF. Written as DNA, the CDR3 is TGTGCCAGCAGCCAAGGGATCGACGCTTTCTTT.

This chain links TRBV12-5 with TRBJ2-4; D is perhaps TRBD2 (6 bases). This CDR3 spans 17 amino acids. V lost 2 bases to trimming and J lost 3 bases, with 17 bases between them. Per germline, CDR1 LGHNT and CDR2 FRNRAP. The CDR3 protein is CASGLLIGLGGKNIQYF. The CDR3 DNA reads TGTGCTAGTGGTTTGTTAATAGGGCTGGGGGGCAAAAACATTCAGTACTTC.

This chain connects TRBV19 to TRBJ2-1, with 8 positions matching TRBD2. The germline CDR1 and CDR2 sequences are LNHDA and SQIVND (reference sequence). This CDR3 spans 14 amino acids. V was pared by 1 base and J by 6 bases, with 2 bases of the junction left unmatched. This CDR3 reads CASSIGAGGNEQFF. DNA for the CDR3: TGTGCCAGTAGTATAGGGGCGGGAGGCAATGAGCAGTTCTTC.

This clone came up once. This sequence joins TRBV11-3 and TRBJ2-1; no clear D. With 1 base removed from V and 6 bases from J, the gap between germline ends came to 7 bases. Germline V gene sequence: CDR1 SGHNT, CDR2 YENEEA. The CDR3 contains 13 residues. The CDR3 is CASSLGVANEQFF. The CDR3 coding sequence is TGTGCCAGCAGCTTAGGGGTAGCCAATGAGCAGTTCTTC.

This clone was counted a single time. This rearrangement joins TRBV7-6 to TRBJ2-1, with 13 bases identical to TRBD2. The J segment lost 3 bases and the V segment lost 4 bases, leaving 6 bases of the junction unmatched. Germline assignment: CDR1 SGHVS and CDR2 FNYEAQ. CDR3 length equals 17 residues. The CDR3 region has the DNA TGTGCCAGCAGCTCAGGGACTAGCGGGGCGTTCTACAATGAGCAGTTCTTC. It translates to CASSSGTSGAFYNEQFF.

CDR3 in DNA: TGTGCCAGCAGTTACGGCGCCCAGCCCTATGGCTACACCTTC. This encodes CASSYGAQPYGYTF. The chain employs TRBV6-6 and TRBJ1-2; D is unresolved. The CDR3 loop spans 14 amino acids. From germline, CDR1 is MNHNY and CDR2 SVGAGI (reference sequence). Trimming took 2 bases from V and 4 from J, leaving 11 bases between them.

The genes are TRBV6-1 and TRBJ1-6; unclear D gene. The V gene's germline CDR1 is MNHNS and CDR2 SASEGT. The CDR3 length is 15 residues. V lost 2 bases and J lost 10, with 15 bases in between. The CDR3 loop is CASSESQPQTSPLHF. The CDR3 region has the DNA TGTGCCAGCAGTGAATCACAACCACAGACCTCACCCCTCCACTTT.

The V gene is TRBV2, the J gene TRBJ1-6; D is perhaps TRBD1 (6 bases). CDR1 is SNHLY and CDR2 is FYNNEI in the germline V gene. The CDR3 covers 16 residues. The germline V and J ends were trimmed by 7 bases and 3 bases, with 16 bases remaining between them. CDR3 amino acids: CASNSPGDNYNSPLHF. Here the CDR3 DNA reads TGTGCCAGCAACTCCCCCGGGGACAACTATAATTCACCCCTCCACTTT.

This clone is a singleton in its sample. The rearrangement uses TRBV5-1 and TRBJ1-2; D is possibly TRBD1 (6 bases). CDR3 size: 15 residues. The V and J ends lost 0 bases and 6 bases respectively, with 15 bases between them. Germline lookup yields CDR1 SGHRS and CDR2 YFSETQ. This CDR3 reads CASSLAAGGIDGYTF. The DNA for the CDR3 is TGCGCCAGCAGCTTGGCCGCCGGGGGCATTGATGGCTACACCTTC.